Shown below are 14 T cell receptor beta chains from a single sample sequenced in a study of T cell repertoires in cytomegalovirus infection. Each CDR3 protein is one row after TCRdb ran MiXCR on the reads. The table has about 460,000 distinct CDR3 sequences, about 10% seen once. Sequencing was performed on PBMCs. The receptors here all came from a human donor in good health (CMV status not recorded). Some clones in this sample may be carry-over from other donors' samples.

The chain links TRBV2 to TRBJ2-2, with D perhaps matching TRBD1 (5 bases). The CDR3 contains 16 residues. Trimming stripped 9 bases from V and 0 bases from J, with 17 bases between. Germline CDR1 reads SNHLY; CDR2 reads FYNNEI. CDR3 protein: CASQGVAAANTGELFF. CDR3 nucleotide sequence: TGTGCCAGTCAGGGCGTTGCGGCCGCGAACACCGGGGAGCTGTTTTTT.

This clonotype was found many times. The chain combines TRBV28 with TRBJ2-7; D is perhaps TRBD2 (7 bases). The germline CDR1 and CDR2 sequences are MDHEN and SYDVKM. V shed 3 bases and J shed 1 base, with 13 bases lying between them. This CDR3 comprises 15 residues. The CDR3 protein is CASSLGGHTSYEQYF. The DNA for the CDR3 is TGTGCCAGCAGTTTGGGGGGGCATACTTCCTACGAGCAGTACTTC.

The CDR3 sequence: CASRARTYEQYF. The CDR3 region has the DNA TGTGCCAGCAGAGCGCGGACCTACGAGCAGTACTTC. The chain has TRBV6-6 and TRBJ2-7; D uncertain. Germline CDR1 is MNHNY and CDR2 is SVGAGI (reference sequence). The CDR3 has 12 amino acids. Trimming pared 6 bases from V and 2 bases from J, leaving 8 bases between.

At least ten counts were recorded for this clonotype. The gene calls are TRBV11-2 and TRBJ2-5; maybe TRBD2 (5 bases). The CDR3 totals 13 residues. Germline V gene lookup returns CDR1 SGHAT and CDR2 FQNNGV. The V and J ends lost 4 bases and 1 base respectively, with 7 bases between them. This CDR3 is CASSSGIQETQYF. The CDR3 coding sequence is TGTGCCAGCAGCTCCGGGATCCAAGAGACCCAGTACTTC.

This clonotype was counted at least ten times. In DNA, the CDR3 is TGTGCCAGCAGTTACTCCGGGGTAGGTCAGCCCCAGCATTTT. Amino acids: CASSYSGVGQPQHF. The rearrangement links TRBV6-2 or TRBV6-3 to TRBJ1-5, with D uncertain. Germline V gene data show CDR1 as MNHEY and CDR2 as SVGEGT. The CDR3 has 14 residues. With 0 bases removed from V and 6 bases from J, the gap between germline ends came to 9 bases.

The chain couples TRBV5-8 to TRBJ2-2; TRBD1 agrees at 7 bases. V shed 5 bases and J 0 bases; nucleotides not matched to a gene: 7. Germline lookup yields CDR1 SGHTS and CDR2 YDEGEE. The CDR3 sequence is 16 residues long. The CDR3 nucleotides are TGTGCCAGCAGATCGGGACAGATCGCGAACACCGGGGAGCTGTTTTTT. Translation gives CASRSGQIANTGELFF.

V usage is TRBV19 and J usage is TRBJ2-1; unclear D gene. Trimming removed 11 bases from V and 6 bases from J, with 14 bases in between. CDR3 length equals 12 residues. Germline CDR1 reads LNHDA; CDR2 reads SQIVND (reference sequence). For the CDR3, the DNA is TGTGCCTCCGCCTTACACGGCAATGAGCAGTTCTTC. This codes for CASALHGNEQFF.

This clonotype has a count of ten or more. The V call is TRBV29-1, the J call TRBJ2-1; D unresolved. Between the trimmed V and J ends, which lost 5 bases and 4 bases, there was a span of 15 bases. The CDR3 covers 14 residues. Germline CDR1 is SQVTM and CDR2 is ANQGSEA. The CDR3 bases are TGCAGCGTTACCCGGGCCCCCCCATACAATGAGCAGTTCTTC. This sequence encodes CSVTRAPPYNEQFF.

There are many counts of this clonotype. Here the CDR3 reads CASSTGTAYGYTF. The DNA of the CDR3 is TGCGCCAGCAGCACCGGGACAGCCTATGGCTACACCTTC. V gene TRBV5-1 combines with J gene TRBJ1-2, with 7 bases that match TRBD1. Germline V gives CDR1 SGHRS, CDR2 YFSETQ. The J segment lost 4 bases and the V segment lost 4 bases, leaving 4 bases of the junction unmatched. The CDR3 runs 13 residues.

This clonotype was observed many times. This sequence joins TRBV28 and TRBJ1-4, with TRBD1 as a possible D gene (6 bases). V was trimmed by 3 bases and J by 1 base, leaving 12 bases between them. The CDR3 runs to 16 residues. CDR1 is MDHEN and CDR2 is SYDVKM in the germline V gene. CDR3 residues: CASSFQGHVTNEKLFF. Here the CDR3 DNA reads TGTGCCAGCAGTTTCCAGGGGCACGTAACTAATGAAAAACTGTTTTTT.

This clonotype was counted a few times. The CDR3 coding sequence is TGCAGCGTTGCGCAAGAGTCTTCCTACGAGCAGTACTTC. It translates to CSVAQESSYEQYF. This sequence joins TRBV29-1 and TRBJ2-7; D is unclear. Germline CDR1 reads SQVTM; CDR2 reads ANQGSEA. The CDR3 is made up of 13 amino acids. V lost 4 bases, J lost 1 base, and 11 bases lay in between.

This clonotype came up many times. The chain combines TRBV7-3 with TRBJ2-1, with 10 bases lining up with TRBD2. CDR1 is SGHTA, CDR2 FQGTGA, per germline. With 4 bases clipped from V and 1 base from J, the junction kept 7 bases outside the gene matches. The CDR3 totals 17 residues. As DNA, the CDR3 is TGTGCCAGCAGCTCCCTGACTAGCGGGCGGTCCTACAATGAGCAGTTCTTC. Protein product: CASSSLTSGRSYNEQFF. Supplemented by reference TRBV7-3 and TRBJ2-1, the full variable domain reads GAGVSQTPSNKVTEKGKYVELRCDPISGHTALYWYRQSLGQGPEFLIYFQGTGAADDSGLPNDRFFAVRPEGSVSTLKIQRTERGDSAVYLCASSSLTSGRSYNEQFFGPGTRLTVL.

This clonotype has at least ten counts. The rearrangement links TRBV3-1 to TRBJ1-4, with a possible D match to TRBD1 (6 bases). V shed 4 bases and J shed 0 bases, with 15 bases lying between them. Per germline, CDR1 LGHDT and CDR2 YNNKEL (reference sequence). CDR3 size: 17 residues. The CDR3 here is CASSLFLQGATNEKLFF. The CDR3 coding sequence is TGTGCCAGCAGCCTTTTCTTACAGGGTGCAACTAATGAAAAACTGTTTTTT.

This clonotype was recorded a few times. CDR3 coding DNA: TGTGCCAGTAGTGCCTTCGGACTAGGGCAAGAGACCCAGTACTTC. Translating gives CASSAFGLGQETQYF. The genes are TRBV19 and TRBJ2-5; TRBD2 matches 7 bases. The trim removed 5 bases at V and 2 bases at J, leaving 8 bases unmatched. The CDR3 spans 15 residues. CDR1 LNHDA and CDR2 SQIVND come from the germline V gene (reference sequence).